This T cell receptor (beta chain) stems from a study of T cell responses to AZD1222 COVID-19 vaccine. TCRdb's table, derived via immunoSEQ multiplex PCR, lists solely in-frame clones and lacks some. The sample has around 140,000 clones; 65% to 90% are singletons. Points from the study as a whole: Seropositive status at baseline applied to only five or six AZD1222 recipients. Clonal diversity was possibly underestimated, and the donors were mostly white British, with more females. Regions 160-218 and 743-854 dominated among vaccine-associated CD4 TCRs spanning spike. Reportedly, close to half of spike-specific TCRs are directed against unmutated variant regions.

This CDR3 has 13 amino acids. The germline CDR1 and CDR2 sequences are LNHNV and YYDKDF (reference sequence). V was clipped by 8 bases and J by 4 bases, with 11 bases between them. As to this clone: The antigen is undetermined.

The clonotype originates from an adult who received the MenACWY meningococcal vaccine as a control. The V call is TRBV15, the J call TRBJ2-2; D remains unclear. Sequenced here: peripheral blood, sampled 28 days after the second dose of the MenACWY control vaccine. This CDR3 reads CATSVVVTGELFF. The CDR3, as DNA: TGTGCCACCTCCGTGGTTGTCACCGGGGAGCTGTTTTTT.